Listed below are T cell receptor beta chains from one sample, sequenced in a study of T cell responses to AZD1222 COVID-19 vaccine. The assay was immunoSEQ multiplex PCR, and TCRdb's table has in-frame clones only and misses some. Found here are around 150,000 clones, about nine tenths of them singletons; the top ten hold approximately 3.6%. The specimen comprised peripheral blood, sampled on day 0 of AZD1222 vaccination. The source is an adult in good health. Both conserved end residues are trimmed from each CDR3. The order of the fields is CDR3 length, V gene, clone size, CDR3 protein. The size of a clone is reported for some rows only, either as once, few or many, or as a class for expanded clones.

11	TRBV11-1	-	ASSSRGNSPLH
12	TRBV5-1	-	ASSFQVGNNEQF
12	TRBV7-2	-	ASSLPVRVREQF
11	TRBV12-3/TRBV12-4	-	ASSLGSPTEAF
13	TRBV7-8	once	ASSLRTALNTEAF
13	TRBV13	-	ASSTWTTNTGELF
13	TRBV2	-	ASSSDRGANQPQH
13	TRBV29-1	-	SVSLGGTGNTEAF
12	TRBV5-6	-	ASSLWPLNSPLH
16	TRBV21-1	few	ASILRNRGRLRNTEAF
13	TRBV5-8	few	ASSQWTGTNTEAF
13	TRBV30	-	AWSRGDRTNQPQH
10	TRBV29-1	-	SVEGQLDSYT
12	TRBV29-1	-	SVGVSRGTYGYT
13	TRBV3-1/TRBV3-2	-	ASSQETGVNSPLH
13	TRBV27	-	ASSYAGQGLNEQY
12	TRBV6-5	once	ASSRQGPSYEQY
13	TRBV3-1/TRBV3-2	-	ASSQTGITNEKLF
15	TRBV30	-	AWSSIFQGASDEKLF
13	TRBV5-4	-	ASSLGPGVLSGYT
13	TRBV11-2	-	ASSLDTASAREQY
13	TRBV5-6	-	ARSLGGGSTDTQY
14	TRBV9	-	ASSVEAGGPQETQY
13	TRBV7-9	-	ASSLASGGQETQY
12	TRBV6-1	-	ASSRDRDNSPLH
11	TRBV5-1	-	ASSVGGDYGYT
12	TRBV5-4	-	ASSVDGNTGELF
13	TRBV27	-	ASSRAWTGAWEQY
14	TRBV27	-	ASSPHRTGGAETQY
11	TRBV18	once	ASSGLAGETQY
12	TRBV6-6	-	ASSWGGMNTEAF
14	TRBV15	-	ATSRVVGQGPARLH
12	TRBV7-2	once	ASVETAGGRTQH
12	TRBV6-2/TRBV6-3	-	ASSLTGWADTQY
12	TRBV7-7	-	ASSLNIRDEKLF
14	TRBV18	-	ASSPISGTSSYEQY